A selection of T cell receptor beta chains follows, all from one sample in a study of blood T cell repertoires in COVID-19. Assay: immunoSEQ multiplex PCR; the TCRdb copy retains only in-frame clones and omits some. Of roughly 280,000 clones listed, about nine tenths are singletons. Specimen: peripheral blood. Receptor source: a woman in her fifties or sixties who had recovered from COVID-19. The CDR3 runs from the conserved cysteine through the conserved F or W. A D gene is named only where the DNA matches it firmly. A row's size may be missing; if present it is once, few, many or a size class.

d_gene	v_gene	abundance	j_gene	CDR3nt	CDR3aa
.	TRBV30	few	TRBJ2-1	TGTGCCTGGACGACTAGCAATGAGCAGTTCTTC	CAWTTSNEQFF
.	TRBV10-3	.	TRBJ1-2	TGTGCCATCAGAACCGTGAAGGGGCCTAATGGCTACACCTTC	CAIRTVKGPNGYTF
.	TRBV11-2	once	TRBJ2-5	TGTGCCAGCAGCTTGGGACACCTACAAGAGACCCAGTACTTC	CASSLGHLQETQYF
TRBD2	TRBV6-6	.	TRBJ2-1	TGTGCCAGCAGGACCGGGACTAGCGGGAACAATGAGCAGTTCTTC	CASRTGTSGNNEQFF
.	TRBV30	.	TRBJ1-4	TGTGCCTGGAGTGTAAAGGGGTTTGATGAAAAACTGTTTTTT	CAWSVKGFDEKLFF
.	TRBV5-1	.	TRBJ2-7	TGCGCCAGCAGCTTGAGGCAGGGGAGCTCCTACGAGCAGTACTTC	CASSLRQGSSYEQYF
TRBD1	TRBV19	.	TRBJ2-7	TGTGCCAGTAGTCCCGGGGCTGGGACAGGGATCTACGAGCAGTACTTC	CASSPGAGTGIYEQYF
TRBD1	TRBV4-1	many	TRBJ1-1	TGCGCCAGCAGCCAAGAGGTAGAACAGGGGTGGTTCTTT	CASSQEVEQGWFF
.	TRBV2	.	TRBJ2-1	TGTGCCAGCAGTTATCAGCTGCCAGGTGGCTACAATGAGCAGTTCTTC	CASSYQLPGGYNEQFF
.	TRBV5-5	.	TRBJ1-1	TGTGCCAGCACCGAGAGGGCAGGGGACGCTGAAGCTTTCTTT	CASTERAGDAEAFF
.	TRBV11-2	.	TRBJ1-5	TGTGCCAGCAGCTTCGGTAGGGGTAGCAATCAGCCCCAGCATTTT	CASSFGRGSNQPQHF
TRBD2	TRBV7-2	.	TRBJ2-1	TGTGCCAGCAGCCTCCGGACTAGCGATTACAATGAGCAGTTCTTC	CASSLRTSDYNEQFF
.	TRBV5-6	once	TRBJ2-3	TGTGCCAGCAGCTTGGTACAGGGTAAAGATACGCAGTATTTT	CASSLVQGKDTQYF
TRBD1	TRBV9	.	TRBJ1-1	TGTGCCAGCAGCACCAACAGGGGCACTGAAGCTTTCTTT	CASSTNRGTEAFF
TRBD1	TRBV6-5	once	TRBJ2-5	TGTGCCAGTAGACAGGGTCTGATGGGGACCCAGTACTTC	CASRQGLMGTQYF
TRBD1	TRBV6-4	.	TRBJ1-2	TGTGCCAGGATTATACAGGGGGGCGCGGAGGGTGGCTACACCTTC	CARIIQGGAEGGYTF
TRBD1	TRBV18	.	TRBJ1-1	TGTGCCAGCTCACTTACAGGGGACACTGAAGCTTTCTTT	CASSLTGDTEAFF
.	TRBV3-1/TRBV3-2	.	TRBJ2-1	TGTGCCAGCAGCCAAAGGGTGTCAGGGGAGCAGTTCTTC	CASSQRVSGEQFF
.	TRBV4-2	.	TRBJ1-2	TGTGCCAGCACCCAACAGGTATCATTTAACTATGGCTACACCTTC	CASTQQVSFNYGYTF
.	TRBV6-6	.	TRBJ1-4	TGTGCCAGCAGCTATTTCTCGACAGGCCTGGGGGTAAAACTGTTTTTT	CASSYFSTGLGVKLFF
TRBD1	TRBV27	once	TRBJ2-1	TGTGCCAGCAGTTTATACCAGGGGGCCCCACTAGGGGATGAGCAGTTCTTC	CASSLYQGAPLGDEQFF
.	TRBV19	once	TRBJ2-1	TGTGCCAGTAGTATGGGCAGGACATACAATGAGCAGTTCTTC	CASSMGRTYNEQFF
TRBD1	TRBV2	.	TRBJ1-5	TGTGCCAGCAGGGCGGGACAGATAAATCAGCCCCAGCATTTT	CASRAGQINQPQHF
.	TRBV13	.	TRBJ2-5	TGTGCCAGCAGCTTTCCGACAGAGCAAGAGACCCAGTACTTC	CASSFPTEQETQYF
TRBD1	TRBV5-1	once	TRBJ2-1	TGCGCCAGCAGCCTCCGGGACAGGGCCTACAATGAGCAGTTCTTC	CASSLRDRAYNEQFF
TRBD1	TRBV9	.	TRBJ1-2	TGTGCCAGCAGCGTATTGCGACAGGGGCCGGCGGATGGCTACACCTTC	CASSVLRQGPADGYTF
.	TRBV5-1	.	TRBJ2-5	TGCGCCAGCAGCTTGGCCGCGGGGACTCAACAAGAGACCCAGTACTTC	CASSLAAGTQQETQYF
TRBD1	TRBV11-2	.	TRBJ1-1	TGTGCCAGCAGCTCCCGGACAGGCCCGGGAATAAACACTGAAGCTTTCTTT	CASSSRTGPGINTEAFF
TRBD1	TRBV19	.	TRBJ2-5	TGTGCCAGTAGTGGGTCAGACAGGGTTGAGACCCAGTACTTC	CASSGSDRVETQYF
.	TRBV6-5	.	TRBJ1-2	TGTGCCAGCACTCTAGGGGCAGTAGCTTATGGCTACACCTTC	CASTLGAVAYGYTF
TRBD1	TRBV4-1	.	TRBJ2-7	TGCGCCAGCAGCCAGGCGGGACAGGGGTCCTACGAGCAGTACTTC	CASSQAGQGSYEQYF
.	TRBV28	.	TRBJ1-2	TGTGCCAGCAGCCACTACAGGAACTATGGCTACACCTTC	CASSHYRNYGYTF
TRBD1	TRBV4-3	.	TRBJ1-6	TGCGCCAGCAGCCAAGGCGGACAGGGAGATTGGGGTTCACCCCTCCACTTT	CASSQGGQGDWGSPLHF
TRBD2	TRBV3-1/TRBV3-2	.	TRBJ2-1	TGTGCCAGCAGCCATCCCCGGCGGGAGGTAGACTACAATGAGCAGTTCTTC	CASSHPRREVDYNEQFF
.	TRBV5-4	.	TRBJ1-2	TGTGCCAGCAGCTTGGCCCCGGGGGGCTATGGCTACACCTTC	CASSLAPGGYGYTF
.	TRBV5-4	.	TRBJ1-1	TGTGCCAGCAGCTTGGAGGCAGGGGACACTGAAGCTTTCTTT	CASSLEAGDTEAFF
TRBD1	TRBV7-2	.	TRBJ1-1	TGTGCCAGCAGCACCCAGACAGGGGCTGAAGCTTTCTTT	CASSTQTGAEAFF
TRBD1	TRBV2	few	TRBJ2-5	TGTGCCAGCAGAGACGGACAGGGGAGGAGAGAGACCCAGTACTTC	CASRDGQGRRETQYF
TRBD1	TRBV5-4	.	TRBJ2-2	TGTGCTAGCAGCCGCCAGACAGGGGGCGTCGGCACCGGGGAGCTGTTTTTT	CASSRQTGGVGTGELFF
TRBD1	TRBV5-5	.	TRBJ1-1	TGTGCCAGCACCATGCTTGCTCTGGCAGGGGGTGACACTGAAGCTTTCTTT	CASTMLALAGGDTEAFF
.	TRBV4-1	.	TRBJ2-1	TGCGCCAGCAGCCAAGATTTCCCAGGGATGAATGAGCAGTTCTTC	CASSQDFPGMNEQFF
TRBD2	TRBV6-1	.	TRBJ2-5	TGTGCCAGCAGTGAAATCGCTAGCGGGAGGCCAACCCAGTACTTC	CASSEIASGRPTQYF
.	TRBV7-6	.	TRBJ2-2	TGTGCCAGCAGCTTGGAGGGGGGGGCCCGGAGGACCGGGGAGCTGTTTTTT	CASSLEGGARRTGELFF
TRBD1	TRBV6-5	.	TRBJ1-1	TGTGCCAGCAGTTACTCATGGGACAGGCAGAACACTGAAGCTTTCTTT	CASSYSWDRQNTEAFF
TRBD1	TRBV5-6	.	TRBJ2-7	TGTGCCAGCAGCCTGCCGGGACAGAGACCCTACGAGCAGTACTTC	CASSLPGQRPYEQYF
.	TRBV7-9	.	TRBJ1-1	TGTGCCAGCAGCTTACCATTCAGTGTTCTTGAAGCTTTCTTT	CASSLPFSVLEAFF
.	TRBV6-5	once	TRBJ2-2	TGTGCCAGCAGTTACTCCAATCGGGGGAGCGGGGAGCTGTTTTTT	CASSYSNRGSGELFF
.	TRBV7-8	once	TRBJ1-1	TGTGCCAGCAGCTCCCAGTTTAATTCGCGGGCCGGGGATGGTGAAGCTTTCTTT	CASSSQFNSRAGDGEAFF
TRBD2	TRBV27	.	TRBJ2-1	TGTGCCAGCAGTTTAATAGGGCCCGTGTTCGCGGGGGGGGAGGGGCAGTTCTTC	CASSLIGPVFAGGEGQFF
.	TRBV4-3	.	TRBJ1-4	TGCGCCAGCAGCCAAGGGGAGGGGGGTGGTGAAAAACTGTTTTTT	CASSQGEGGGEKLFF
.	TRBV7-2	.	TRBJ2-5	TGTGCCAGCAGCTTAGGAGGTTGGCGGGAGACCCAGTACTTC	CASSLGGWRETQYF
TRBD2	TRBV5-5	many	TRBJ2-2	TGTGCCAGCAGCTTGCAGACTAGCGGTCCACCCGGGGAGCTGTTTTTT	CASSLQTSGPPGELFF
.	TRBV19	.	TRBJ2-7	TGTGCCAGTAGTATGGTCGGCCCCGGGAGCTCCTACGAGCAGTACTTC	CASSMVGPGSSYEQYF
.	TRBV5-1	.	TRBJ1-2	TGCGCCAGCAGCTCCGGAGAAGGCGCGAATGGCTACACCTTC	CASSSGEGANGYTF
.	TRBV30	.	TRBJ2-7	TGTGCCTGGAGTCACAACTCCTACGAGCAGTACTTC	CAWSHNSYEQYF
TRBD1	TRBV6-5	few	TRBJ1-1	TGTGCCAGCAGTTACAGGACAGGGCTTGTAGCTTTCTTT	CASSYRTGLVAFF
.	TRBV7-2	.	TRBJ2-3	TGTGCCAGCACTCGGGGACACAATACGCAGTATTTT	CASTRGHNTQYF
.	TRBV6-5	.	TRBJ1-1	TGTGCCAGCAGTTATCTGGGGGGCACTGAAGCTTTCTTT	CASSYLGGTEAFF